The 15 T cell receptor beta chains reported below all come from one sample, sequenced in a study of T cells in localized non-small cell lung cancer. Sequencing was performed with immunoSEQ multiplex PCR; in TCRdb, only in-frame clones are kept and a portion is missing. Of roughly 27,000 clones listed, around 90% are singletons. Specimen: peripheral blood, collected before any cancer treatment. The receptors derive from a woman between 35 and 70 years old with stage I lung adenocarcinoma.

This sequence joins TRBV6-5 and TRBJ2-7, with 9 bases aligning to TRBD2. Per germline, CDR1 MNHEY and CDR2 SVGAGI. The length of the CDR3 is 15 residues. V shed 2 bases and J 2 bases; nucleotides not matched to a gene: 4. The CDR3: CASSYRASGAYEQYF. The CDR3 coding sequence is TGTGCCAGCAGTTACAGGGCTAGCGGGGCCTACGAGCAGTACTTC.

The CDR3 nucleotides are TGTGCCAGCTCCGGCGCGGTTGAAACAGATACGCAGTATTTT. Its protein product is CASSGAVETDTQYF. The rearrangement links TRBV18 to TRBJ2-3; D not certain. Germline loops: CDR1 KGHSH, CDR2 LQKENI. V was trimmed by 6 bases and J by 3 bases, leaving 13 bases between them. The CDR3 spans 14 residues.

The chain links TRBV6-1 to TRBJ1-3, with 10 bases identical to TRBD1. In germline, CDR1 is MNHNS, CDR2 SASEGT. The J segment lost 5 bases and the V segment lost 0 bases, leaving 4 bases of the junction unmatched. The CDR3 extends over 16 amino acids. The CDR3 sequence: CASSEALGQGRNTIYF. The CDR3 region has the DNA TGTGCCAGCAGTGAAGCGCTGGGACAGGGGAGAAACACCATATATTTT.

CDR3 bases: TGTGCCAGCAGCGAACATCTAGTGGGAGGATACAATGAGCAGTTCTTC. This translates into CASSEHLVGGYNEQFF. The chain uses TRBV27 and TRBJ2-1; TRBD2 is a possible D gene (6 bases). V lost 6 bases and J lost 4, with 19 bases in between. In germline, CDR1 is MNHEY, CDR2 SMNVEV (reference sequence). CDR3 length: 16 amino acids.

CDR3 in DNA: TGCGCCAGCAGCCTCCAAGGGAACACGAACATAGATACGCAGTATTTT. Translating it yields CASSLQGNTNIDTQYF. The chain joins TRBV5-1 to TRBJ2-3; D not resolved. Germline loops: CDR1 SGHRS, CDR2 YFSETQ. This CDR3 contains 16 residues. Trimming took off 4 bases at V and 5 bases at J, with 20 bases between the two ends.

The CDR3 spells CASSQEAGPTTGELFF. CDR3 DNA: TGCGCCAGCAGCCAAGAGGCAGGTCCTACCACCGGGGAGCTGTTTTTT. The chain uses TRBV4-3 and TRBJ2-2; no definite D call. Looked up from germline, CDR1 is LGHNA and CDR2 is YSLEER. The CDR3 is 16 residues long. V lost 0 bases to trimming and J lost 4 bases, with 12 bases between them.

The chain is built from TRBV14 and TRBJ1-3, with 7 bases that match TRBD1. The CDR3 runs 15 residues. Trimming cost V 1 base and J 4 bases; bases outside gene matches: 4. Germline loops: CDR1 SGHDN, CDR2 FVKESK. The CDR3 DNA is TGTGCCAGCAGCCAAGTGACAGGGACAGGAAACACCATATATTTT. This gives the protein CASSQVTGTGNTIYF.

The chain is built from TRBV30 and TRBJ2-7; 7 bases line up with TRBD2. There are 12 residues in the CDR3. CDR1 GTSNPN and CDR2 SVGIG come from the germline V gene (reference sequence). V shed 3 bases, J shed 3 bases, and the junction held 2 bases outside the gene matches. For the CDR3, the DNA is TGTGCCTGGAGCCCTAGCGGCTACGAGCAGTACTTC. It is translated as CAWSPSGYEQYF.

The genes are TRBV19 and TRBJ1-1; 7 bases are shared with TRBD1. The V gene end was trimmed by 3 bases and the J gene end by 6 bases; junction bases not matched to a gene: 7. Germline values: CDR1 LNHDA, CDR2 SQIVND (reference sequence). The CDR3 length is 14 residues. CDR3 sequence (DNA): TGTGCCAGTAGTATGACAGGGCGGCGGGCTGAAGCTTTCTTT. This codes for CASSMTGRRAEAFF. Full variable domain (missing parts from reference TRBV19 and TRBJ1-1): DGGITQSPKYLFRKEGQNVTLSCEQNLNHDAMYWYRQDPGQGLRLIYYSQIVNDFQKGDIAEGYSVSREKKESFPLTVTSAQKNPTAFYLCASSMTGRRAEAFFGQGTRLTVV.

The chain is built from TRBV5-1 and TRBJ1-3; D is possibly TRBD1 (5 bases). Trimming shortened V by 1 base and J by 2 bases, and 13 bases separated the two germline ends. The CDR3 is 16 residues long. Germline CDR1 and CDR2: SGHRS and YFSETQ. CDR3 nucleotides: TGCGCCAGCAGCTTGCCTCCTACAGGAGCTGGAAACACCATATATTTT. Translated: CASSLPPTGAGNTIYF. The full variable domain, completed using reference TRBV5-1 and TRBJ1-3, is KAGVTQTPRYLIKTRGQQVTLSCSPISGHRSVSWYQQTPGQGLQFLFEYFSETQRNKGNFPGRFSGRQFSNSRSEMNVSTLELGDSALYLCASSLPPTGAGNTIYFGEGSWLTVV.

The rearrangement joins TRBV28 to TRBJ1-1; weak D call: TRBD1 (5 bases). Trimming removed 8 bases from V and 0 bases from J, with 16 bases in between. The CDR3 sequence is 15 residues long. Germline V lookup: CDR1 MDHEN, CDR2 SYDVKM. In DNA form, the CDR3 reads TGTGCCAGCCTCGACTCAGGGAGAATGAACACTGAAGCTTTCTTT. Its protein product is CASLDSGRMNTEAFF.

This clone was recorded a few times. The V gene is TRBV30, the J gene TRBJ1-1, with 7 nucleotides matching TRBD1. The CDR3 loop spans 10 amino acids. CDR1 GTSNPN and CDR2 SVGIG come from the germline V gene (reference sequence). With 8 bases clipped from V and 7 bases from J, the junction kept 4 bases outside the gene matches. Written as DNA, the CDR3 is TGTGCCGGCCGGGACAGTGAAGCTTTCTTT. This translates into CAGRDSEAFF.

The chain carries TRBV5-1 and TRBJ2-1; 10 nucleotides match TRBD2. In germline, CDR1 is SGHRS, CDR2 YFSETQ. The CDR3 consists of 18 residues. V lost 1 base to trimming and J lost 1 base; unmatched junction nucleotides: 8. DNA for the CDR3: TGCGCCAGCAGCTTGACCTTCTTAGCGGGGGGATCCTACAATGAGCAGTTCTTC. Translating gives CASSLTFLAGGSYNEQFF.

The genes are TRBV18 and TRBJ2-5; TRBD2 agrees at 12 bases. CDR1 is KGHSH, CDR2 LQKENI, per germline. The CDR3 has 15 residues. The trim removed 4 bases at V and 2 bases at J, leaving 2 bases unmatched. CDR3 in amino acids: CASSQGLAGQETQYF. In DNA form, the CDR3 reads TGTGCCAGCTCACAAGGACTAGCGGGACAAGAGACCCAGTACTTC.

The V and J genes are TRBV19 and TRBJ2-5, with D tentatively TRBD1 (5 bases). Trimming removed 6 bases at V and 5 bases at J, with 13 bases between. The germline CDR1 and CDR2 sequences are LNHDA and SQIVND (reference sequence). The CDR3 has 13 residues. The CDR3 DNA sequence: TGTGCCAGTAGCGACAGAGCCCGGGAGACCCAGTACTTC. Residues: CASSDRARETQYF.